The 26 T cell receptor beta chains given below trace back to one sample, sequenced in a study of PD-L1 blockade in urothelial cancer. Time point noted: peripheral blood 6 weeks after treatment start. The assay was immunoSEQ multiplex PCR, and TCRdb's table has in-frame clones only and misses some. The data show under 70,000 clones, around nine tenths seen once. The source material was PBMCs, sampled around atezolizumab (anti-PD-L1) treatment. The receptors derive from a man in his 60s with urothelial cancer.

The chain carries TRBV5-1 and TRBJ2-3, with TRBD2 matching 9 bases. V was pared by 0 bases and J by 3 bases, with 5 bases of the junction left unmatched. Germline assignment: CDR1 SGHRS and CDR2 YFSETQ. This CDR3 is built from 16 residues. CDR3 residues: CASSLGLAGATDTQYF. Here the CDR3 DNA reads TGCGCCAGCAGCTTGGGGTTAGCGGGAGCAACAGATACGCAGTATTTT.

This clone appeared once. J is TRBJ2-2 and V is TRBV5-1; TRBD1 agrees at 8 bases. The CDR3 spans 19 residues. From germline, CDR1 is SGHRS and CDR2 YFSETQ. V shed 2 bases and J 4 bases; nucleotides not matched to a gene: 16. The chain's CDR3 is CASSLSRTRQGLGTGELFF. The CDR3 DNA reads TGCGCCAGCAGCTTATCCCGAACCCGACAGGGGTTGGGCACCGGGGAGCTGTTTTTT. Complete variable domain (other parts from reference TRBV5-1 and TRBJ2-2): KAGVTQTPRYLIKTRGQQVTLSCSPISGHRSVSWYQQTPGQGLQFLFEYFSETQRNKGNFPGRFSGRQFSNSRSEMNVSTLELGDSALYLCASSLSRTRQGLGTGELFFGEGSRLTVL.

DNA for the CDR3: TGTGCCAGCAGCGCTCCGGGACAGGGGATGTCCGAGCAGTACTTC. This encodes CASSAPGQGMSEQYF. V gene TRBV5-8 combines with J gene TRBJ2-7, with 10 nucleotides matching TRBD1. V was pared by 4 bases and J by 6 bases, with 10 bases of the junction left unmatched. This CDR3 has 15 amino acids. CDR1 is SGHTS, CDR2 YDEGEE, per germline.

The V and J genes are TRBV7-8 and TRBJ1-5, with 9 nucleotides matching TRBD1. CDR3 length: 16 amino acids. J was trimmed by 0 bases and V by 5 bases; bases with no gene match: 5. Germline values: CDR1 SGHVS, CDR2 FQNEAQ. CDR3 sequence reads: CASSRQGGISNQPQHF. The CDR3 region has the DNA TGTGCCAGCAGCCGACAGGGGGGCATTAGCAATCAGCCCCAGCATTTT.

The chain couples TRBV7-9 to TRBJ1-6; 8 nucleotides agree with TRBD1. The CDR3 is made up of 15 amino acids. V lost 5 bases, J lost 11 bases, and 11 bases stayed unmatched. Germline assignment: CDR1 SEHNR and CDR2 FQNEAQ (reference sequence). The CDR3 reads CASSRGGQGIAPLHF. In nucleotides, the CDR3 is TGTGCCAGCAGCCGGGGTGGACAGGGTATAGCACCCCTCCACTTT. The variable domain in full, completed from reference TRBV7-9 and TRBJ1-6, reads DTGVSQNPRHKITKRGQNVTFRCDPISEHNRLYWYRQTLGQGPEFLTYFQNEAQLEKSRLLSDRFSAERPKGSFSTLEIQRTEQGDSAMYLCASSRGGQGIAPLHFGNGTRLTVT.

The V gene is TRBV10-2, the J gene TRBJ2-1, with TRBD2 matching over 13 bases. Trimming removed 6 bases from V and 8 bases from J; junction bases left unmatched: 7. CDR3 length: 15 amino acids. CDR1 is WSHSY and CDR2 is SAAADI in the germline V gene. CDR3 in amino acids: CASRPGTSGKDEQFF. The CDR3 DNA sequence: TGCGCCAGCAGGCCCGGGACTAGCGGGAAGGATGAGCAGTTCTTC.

This chain connects TRBV4-2 to TRBJ1-3, with 7 positions matching TRBD1. With 0 bases clipped from V and 3 bases from J, the junction kept 8 bases outside the gene matches. Germline V gene lookup returns CDR1 LGHNA and CDR2 YNFKEQ. The CDR3 is 17 amino acids. The CDR3 region is CASSQDLFTGVGNTIYF. In DNA, the CDR3 is TGTGCCAGCAGCCAAGATTTATTTACAGGGGTTGGAAACACCATATATTTT.

About this clone itself: An end of the junction does not agree with germline; a read error may underlie this. The chain joins TRBV5-6 to TRBJ2-6; D possibly corresponds to TRBD1 (6 bases). The CDR3 length is 16 residues. CDR1 and CDR2 (germline): SGHDT, YYEEEE. This CDR3 reads CATSPGHTSGANVLTF. The CDR3 region has the DNA TGTGCCACCAGCCCGGGACACACCTCTGGGGCCAACGTCCTGACTTTC.

The chain links TRBV6-1 to TRBJ2-3, with a possible D match to TRBD2 (5 bases). Germline V gene data show CDR1 as MNHNS and CDR2 as SASEGT. There are 13 residues in the CDR3. V lost 8 bases to trimming and J lost 4 bases, with 13 bases between them. The CDR3, as DNA: TGTGCCAGCCACGAATTGAGGGCAGATACGCAGTATTTT. Translated, it gives CASHELRADTQYF.

This chain links TRBV5-1 with TRBJ1-5; 9 bases are shared with TRBD1. V lost 4 bases, J lost 3 bases, and 5 bases stayed unmatched. Germline CDR1 SGHRS, CDR2 YFSETQ. The CDR3 contains 15 residues. CDR3 loop: CASSPGTGNNQPQHF. Written as DNA, the CDR3 is TGCGCCAGCAGCCCCGGGACAGGGAACAATCAGCCCCAGCATTTT.

The V call is TRBV9, the J call TRBJ2-1; 9 bases align to TRBD2. The V and J ends lost 3 bases and 4 bases, in that order; junction bases with no gene match: 8. This CDR3 is 16 amino acids long. Germline lookup yields CDR1 SGDLS and CDR2 YYNGEE. CDR3 sequence (DNA): TGTGCCAGCAGCGGGGCTAGCGGGAATATTTACAATGAGCAGTTCTTC. It yields the protein CASSGASGNIYNEQFF. Full variable domain (outside the CDR3, taken from reference TRBV9 and TRBJ2-1): DSGVTQTPKHLITATGQRVTLRCSPRSGDLSVYWYQQSLDQGLQFLIQYYNGEERAKGNILERFSAQQFPDLHSELNLSSLELGDSALYFCASSGASGNIYNEQFFGPGTRLTVL.

The chain is built from TRBV4-1 and TRBJ1-4; 8 bases fit TRBD1. From germline, CDR1 is MGHRA and CDR2 YSYEKL. V lost 5 bases, J lost 6 bases, and 8 bases stayed unmatched. The CDR3 length is 15 residues. In DNA form, the CDR3 reads TGCGCCAGCAGCTTCCCGACAGGGGCACATGAAAAACTGTTTTTT. Its translation is CASSFPTGAHEKLFF.

This rearrangement joins TRBV30 to TRBJ1-1; D remains ambiguous. Germline V gives CDR1 GTSNPN, CDR2 SVGIG (reference sequence). The V end lost 0 bases, the J end lost 0 bases, and 14 bases lay between the germline ends. The CDR3 contains 16 residues. CDR3 sequence (DNA): TGTGCCTGGAGTGTTCTGGGCAGAGAGTTGAACACTGAAGCTTTCTTT. It codes for CAWSVLGRELNTEAFF. Full variable domain (outside the CDR3, taken from reference TRBV30 and TRBJ1-1): SQTIHQWPATLVQPVGSPLSLECTVEGTSNPNLYWYRQAAGRGLQLLFYSVGIGQISSEVPQNLSASRPQDRQFILSSKKLLLSDSGFYLCAWSVLGRELNTEAFFGQGTRLTVV.

The chain recombines TRBV7-3 with TRBJ2-1, with 16 bases that match TRBD2. The CDR3 loop spans 18 amino acids. Germline V gene data show CDR1 as SGHTA and CDR2 as FQGTGA. The V and J ends lost 3 bases and 9 bases, in that order; junction bases with no gene match: 11. The CDR3 protein is CASSFSMGLAGGLGEQFF. The DNA of the CDR3 is TGTGCCAGCAGCTTCTCGATGGGACTAGCGGGAGGGTTAGGTGAGCAGTTCTTC.

V and J are TRBV11-2 and TRBJ1-1, with TRBD1 matching over 7 bases. CDR3 size: 16 residues. The J segment lost 3 bases and the V segment lost 4 bases, leaving 11 bases of the junction unmatched. CDR1 and CDR2 from the germline V gene are SGHAT and FQNNGV. CDR3 sequence: CASSSRGQTVDTEAFF. In DNA, the CDR3 is TGTGCCAGCAGCTCGAGGGGGCAGACCGTAGACACTGAAGCTTTCTTT.

V is TRBV27 and J is TRBJ2-5; 9 nucleotides align to TRBD2. The trim removed 2 bases at V and 1 base at J, leaving 8 bases unmatched. Looked up from germline, CDR1 is MNHEY and CDR2 is SMNVEV (reference sequence). This CDR3 comprises 17 residues. CDR3: CASSLRGGSGGQETQYF. In nucleotides, the CDR3 is TGTGCCAGCAGTTTACGAGGAGGTAGCGGGGGCCAAGAGACCCAGTACTTC.

This chain links TRBV29-1 with TRBJ2-5; 7 bases align to TRBD2. The junction had 7 bases not matched to a gene; V was cut back by 4 bases and J by 5 bases. CDR3 length: 13 amino acids. CDR1 and CDR2 (germline): SQVTM, ANQGSEA. This CDR3 reads CSVGGGNRETQYF. The CDR3 nucleotides are TGCAGCGTTGGGGGGGGGAATCGGGAGACCCAGTACTTC.

The table lists this clone with a count of one. The gene calls are TRBV11-3 and TRBJ2-7; TRBD1 aligns across 8 bases. Germline CDR1 and CDR2: SGHNT and YENEEA. V lost 1 base, J lost 12 bases, and 11 bases stayed unmatched. CDR3 size: 14 residues. The CDR3 protein is CASSLALDREETYF. The CDR3 bases are TGTGCCAGCAGCTTAGCCCTGGACAGGGAGGAGACGTACTTC.

In this sample, this clone turned up once. CDR3 sequence (DNA): TGTGCCAGCAGCCCTCGGGACAGTTCCTACGAGCAGTACTTC. Residues: CASSPRDSSYEQYF. This sequence joins TRBV7-3 and TRBJ2-7; 7 nucleotides line up with TRBD1. Unmatched junction bases numbered 5, after V lost 5 bases and J lost 1 base. The CDR3 covers 14 residues. Germline-derived CDR1 and CDR2 are SGHTA and FQGTGA.

The chain employs TRBV9 and TRBJ2-1; 7 nucleotides align to TRBD1. Per germline, CDR1 SGDLS and CDR2 YYNGEE. The CDR3 has 15 residues. The V gene end was trimmed by 5 bases and the J gene end by 4 bases; junction bases not matched to a gene: 9. The CDR3 DNA reads TGTGCCAGCAGTCTTCAACAGGGGCGGTACAATGAGCAGTTCTTC. Amino acids: CASSLQQGRYNEQFF.

The CDR3 region is CASGLNTGELFF. The CDR3 DNA reads TGTGCTAGTGGCCTCAACACCGGGGAGCTGTTTTTT. This chain links TRBV12-5 with TRBJ2-2; no clear D. Trimming took 6 bases from V and 2 from J, leaving 4 bases between them. This CDR3 comprises 12 residues. CDR1 LGHNT and CDR2 FRNRAP come from the germline V gene.

V is TRBV19 and J is TRBJ1-2; D not certain. There are 13 residues in the CDR3. The germline V gene encodes CDR1 LNHDA and CDR2 SQIVND (reference sequence). Trimming removed 3 bases from V and 4 bases from J, with 9 bases in between. This chain's CDR3 is CASSIEQPYGYTF. DNA for the CDR3: TGTGCCAGTAGTATCGAACAGCCCTATGGCTACACCTTC.

In regard to this clone: An end of the junction differs from the germline gene, which may be a read error. The chain combines TRBV7-7 with TRBJ2-1; D unresolved. This CDR3 is 16 amino acids long. The V gene's germline CDR1 is SSHAT and CDR2 FNYEAQ (reference sequence). The CDR3 reads CASSPQAASSYNEQFF. CDR3 DNA: TGTGCTAGCAGCCCTCAAGCAGCTAGCTCCTACAATGAGCAGTTCTTC.

The chain joins TRBV4-3 to TRBJ2-7; TRBD1 aligns across 9 bases. The CDR3 loop spans 15 amino acids. CDR1 and CDR2 from the germline V gene are LGHNA and YSLEER. V was pared by 3 bases and J by 5 bases, with 8 bases of the junction left unmatched. The DNA of the CDR3 is TGCGCCAGCAGCCAGGAGACAGGGGGGGGAGACGAGCAGTACTTC. Protein sequence: CASSQETGGGDEQYF.

This clone was picked up a small number of times. The rearrangement links TRBV19 to TRBJ1-1, with TRBD1 matching over 8 bases. The CDR3 is made up of 15 amino acids. J lost 1 base, V lost 5 bases, and 6 bases had no gene match. Germline-derived CDR1 and CDR2 are LNHDA and SQIVND (reference sequence). The CDR3 DNA reads TGTGCCAGTAGTTTAACCGGGACAGGGAACACTGAAGCTTTCTTT. Translating it yields CASSLTGTGNTEAFF.

This clone has a single count. This CDR3 reads CATKLSSGTGGTEAFF. The DNA for the CDR3 is TGTGCCACGAAATTGAGCTCCGGGACAGGGGGCACTGAAGCTTTCTTT. J is TRBJ1-1 and V is TRBV7-2, with 11 bases fitting TRBD1. The length of the CDR3 is 16 residues. CDR1 SGHTA and CDR2 FQGNSA come from the germline V gene. V shed 10 bases and J 4 bases; nucleotides not matched to a gene: 14.